The 8 T cell receptor beta chains reported below all come from one sample, sequenced in a study of early T cells in non-severe SARS-CoV-2 infection (dated by TCRdb to about 2021). Library preparation used 5' RACE. Sequencer: NextSeq 500. TCRdb reanalyzed the raw reads on its own, using fastp at Q25 for trimming and MiXCR for clone calling, and kept in-frame beta chains. Each CDR3 protein appears once, grouped with its most common genes and DNA. This sample has approximately 83,000 distinct CDR3 sequences in its table, and around an eighth of those were observed once. The ten largest clones take up 3% to 3.5% of the sample. Specimen: whole blood. The receptors were gathered from an adult who was a healthcare worker with PCR-confirmed SARS-CoV-2 infection or an uninfected control (not recorded which).

This clonotype was seen many times. The chain is built from TRBV19 and TRBJ2-3, with a possible D match to TRBD2 (6 bases). Germline-derived CDR1 and CDR2 are LNHDA and SQIVND (reference sequence). Between the trimmed V and J ends, which lost 5 bases and 2 bases, there was a span of 17 bases. CDR3 length: 16 amino acids. The CDR3 DNA reads as TGTGCCAGTAGTTCCCCACTAGCCCCGGACACAGATACGCAGTATTTT. As protein: CASSSPLAPDTDTQYF.

The chain joins TRBV6-6 to TRBJ2-6; TRBD2 agrees at 8 bases. The CDR3 contains 14 residues. CDR1 is MNHNY and CDR2 is SVGAGI in the germline V gene (reference sequence). V lost 10 bases and J lost 4; bases outside the gene matches: 6. The CDR3 nucleotides are TGTGCCACCAGCGGGAGTGGGGGGGCCAACGTCCTGACTTTC. It is translated as CATSGSGGANVLTF.

The chain recombines TRBV27 with TRBJ2-3, with D uncertain. The germline gives CDR1 MNHEY, CDR2 SMNVEV (reference sequence). The CDR3 contains 13 residues. V lost 2 bases and J 6 bases, leaving 9 bases between the germline ends. The CDR3, as DNA: TGTGCCAGCAGTTTACCGGGTTTGGATACGCAGTATTTT. As protein: CASSLPGLDTQYF.

The sample holds a few counts of this clonotype. The chain is built from TRBV18 and TRBJ2-3; the match to TRBD2 covers 10 bases. V lost 2 bases and J lost 6; bases outside the gene matches: 5. The CDR3 sequence is 15 residues long. Germline V gene lookup returns CDR1 KGHSH and CDR2 LQKENI. The CDR3 bases are TGTGCCAGCTCACCAAATAGCGGGAGGCTGGATACGCAGTATTTT. Translated, it gives CASSPNSGRLDTQYF.

There are a few counts of this clonotype. The J gene is TRBJ2-7, the V gene TRBV20-1; 8 bases are shared with TRBD2. Trimming at V came to 5 bases and at J to 3 bases, leaving 15 bases not matched to a gene. Germline lookup yields CDR1 DFQATT and CDR2 SNEGSKA (reference sequence). This CDR3 comprises 16 residues. The CDR3 loop is CSAFGLARDEGYEQYF. The CDR3 nucleotides are TGCAGTGCTTTCGGACTAGCACGGGACGAAGGCTACGAGCAGTACTTC.

The table lists this clonotype with a few counts. The rearrangement joins TRBV11-2 to TRBJ2-3, with 10 bases fitting TRBD2. This CDR3 is 22 amino acids long. With 4 bases clipped from V and 2 bases from J, the junction kept 24 bases outside the gene matches. Germline CDR1 SGHAT, CDR2 FQNNGV. The CDR3 DNA is TGTGCCAGCAGCTGGGACAGTTCACCAGTCCTTCTAGCGGGAGCGAACACAGATACGCAGTATTTT. This encodes CASSWDSSPVLLAGANTDTQYF.

This clonotype appeared a few times. The chain recombines TRBV12-3 or TRBV12-4 with TRBJ2-2, with 7 bases identical to TRBD1. This CDR3 comprises 14 residues. After removal of 5 bases from V and 6 bases from J, the junction contained 6 bases not matched to a gene. CDR3 sequence: CASSRSTGAGELFF. In DNA form, the CDR3 reads TGTGCCAGCAGTCGAAGTACAGGGGCCGGGGAGCTGTTTTTT.

The chain has TRBV20-1 and TRBJ1-2; D unclear. Per germline, CDR1 DFQATT and CDR2 SNEGSKA (reference sequence). The CDR3 contains 13 residues. The ends were cut back, 1 base at V and 0 bases at J, with 6 bases in the middle. CDR3 bases: TGCAGTGCTAGAGGGGCAGCTAACTATGGCTACACCTTC. Its protein product is CSARGAANYGYTF.